This T cell receptor (beta chain) emerged from a study of cytomegalovirus exposure and HLA in healthy donors. Study at large: Ancestry clustering placed roughly four fifths of approximately 420 genotyped donors in the Caucasian-associated cluster.

The PCR was carried out with 60 Vbeta primers and 13 Jbeta primers. Clones were sequenced by immunoSEQ multiplex PCR, and TCRdb holds only the in-frame ones, with some missing. The data show 140,000 to 150,000 clones, around 65% seen once. This clone appeared a few times. Sequencing was performed on PBMCs. This sequence originates from a woman aged 55-75 years in good health and CMV-seronegative.

The CDR3 loop reads CASSLDSHLLNTEAFF. The DNA for the CDR3 is TGCGCCAGCAGCCTCGACTCCCACCTTCTGAACACTGAAGCTTTCTTT. The J gene is TRBJ1-1, the V gene TRBV5-1; D ambiguous. The CDR3 consists of 16 residues. CDR1 and CDR2 from the germline V gene are SGHRS and YFSETQ. V lost 4 bases and J 0 bases, leaving 16 bases between the germline ends. The variable domain in full, with the rest retrieved from reference TRBV5-1 and TRBJ1-1, is KAGVTQTPRYLIKTRGQQVTLSCSPISGHRSVSWYQQTPGQGLQFLFEYFSETQRNKGNFPGRFSGRQFSNSRSEMNVSTLELGDSALYLCASSLDSHLLNTEAFFGQGTRLTVV.